A selection of T cell receptor beta chains follows, all from one sample in a study of human T cells and chemical hapten exposure. TCRdb ran MiXCR on the RACE reads and lists one entry per CDR3 protein. The table lists tens of thousands of distinct CDR3 sequences, approximately 8% of them singletons. Specimen: whole blood, collected in connection with sensitization to the hapten diphenylcyclopropenone (DPC). These receptor sequences come from a woman aged 25 to 39 with alopecia areata. Some clones in this sample may be carry-over from other donors' samples. CDR3s include the opening cysteine and the closing phenylalanine or tryptophan. D genes are given only for firm matches. Expanded clones get a size class; other rows say once, few or many, or leave the size out.

d_gene,abundance,v_gene,j_gene,CDR3aa,CDR3nt
-,few,TRBV23-1,TRBJ2-7,CASSQREGEQYF,TGCGCCAGCAGTCAACGAGAGGGCGAGCAGTACTTC
TRBD1,many,TRBV10-3,TRBJ2-1,CAISEGATGQGRNEQFF,TGTGCCATCAGTGAGGGCGCCACCGGACAGGGTCGCAATGAGCAGTTCTTC
TRBD1,few,TRBV29-1,TRBJ1-2,CSVEGTGKNLNYGYTF,TGCAGCGTTGAAGGGACAGGCAAAAACCTTAACTATGGCTACACCTTC
-,many,TRBV5-1,TRBJ2-3,CASSLAALSTDTQYF,TGCGCCAGCAGCTTGGCCGCGCTTTCCACAGATACGCAGTATTTT
-,-,TRBV11-2,TRBJ1-2,CASSFRNYGYTF,TGTGCCAGCAGCTTCCGGAACTATGGCTACACCTTC
-,many,TRBV20-1,TRBJ2-7,CSARVPPVYEQYF,TGCAGTGCTAGGGTTCCCCCGGTCTACGAGCAGTACTTC
-,few,TRBV20-1,TRBJ1-1,CSARDQTQRPNTEAFF,TGCAGTGCTAGAGACCAGACCCAGAGACCTAACACTGAAGCTTTCTTT
-,-,TRBV12-5,TRBJ2-3,CASGLPVSTDTQYF,TGTGCTAGTGGTTTGCCGGTCAGCACAGATACGCAGTATTTT
-,-,TRBV29-1,TRBJ2-3,CSGFRRGKDTQYF,TGCAGCGGCTTTAGGAGGGGGAAAGATACGCAGTATTTT
-,few,TRBV7-2,TRBJ2-1,CASSLGGASLGRYNEQFF,TGTGCCAGCAGCTTAGGAGGGGCCTCCTTGGGTCGGTACAATGAGCAGTTCTTC
TRBD2,many,TRBV3-1,TRBJ2-3,CASSQELAGASTDTQYF,TGTGCCAGCAGCCAAGAGTTAGCGGGGGCTAGCACAGATACGCAGTATTTT
-,-,TRBV29-1,TRBJ1-4,CSAQGADEKLFF,TGCAGCGCACAGGGTGCTGATGAAAAACTGTTTTTT
TRBD1,few,TRBV5-4,TRBJ1-2,CASSFRDRGQEGYTF,TGTGCCAGCAGCTTCCGGGACAGGGGACAAGAAGGCTACACCTTC
TRBD2,many,TRBV9,TRBJ2-1,CASSPRTSGYNEQFF,TGTGCCAGCAGCCCGAGGACTAGCGGATACAATGAGCAGTTCTTC
TRBD2,many,TRBV12-3/TRBV12-4,TRBJ2-3,CASSWTSGGTDTQYF,TGCGCCAGCAGCTGGACTAGCGGGGGCACAGATACGCAGTATTTT
-,many,TRBV20-1,TRBJ1-3,CSARGAFGEQRNTIYF,TGCAGTGCTAGAGGGGCCTTTGGAGAGCAGCGAAACACCATATATTTT
TRBD1,many,TRBV7-6,TRBJ2-7,CASSRPGQDSEQYF,TGTGCCAGCAGCCGGCCGGGACAGGATTCCGAGCAGTACTTC
-,many,TRBV6-5,TRBJ2-3,CASSYSGGARGDTQYF,TGTGCCAGCAGTTACTCAGGCGGGGCGAGAGGAGATACGCAGTATTTT
-,few,TRBV18,TRBJ1-4,CASTDGTEANEKLFF,TGTGCCAGCACCGATGGGACCGAGGCTAATGAAAAACTGTTTTTT
-,many,TRBV10-3,TRBJ2-1,CAIRGDPRGDEQFF,TGTGCCATCAGGGGAGATCCGAGGGGCGATGAGCAGTTCTTC
-,-,TRBV5-4,TRBJ1-2,CASSFMGGSGYTF,TGTGCCAGCAGCTTCATGGGGGGTAGTGGCTACACCTTC
-,-,TRBV7-6,TRBJ1-5,CASSLSLGQPQHF,TGTGCCAGCAGCTTAAGTTTGGGTCAGCCCCAGCATTTT
TRBD1,few,TRBV6-4,TRBJ2-2,CASRPGGEYTGELFF,TGTGCCAGCAGGCCAGGGGGAGAGTACACCGGGGAGCTGTTTTTT
-,few,TRBV27,TRBJ1-5,CASSAASAGSNQPQHF,TGTGCCAGCAGCGCAGCCTCGGCCGGTAGCAATCAGCCCCAGCATTTT
-,many,TRBV11-2,TRBJ1-5,CASSLETGQPQHF,TGTGCCAGCAGCTTGGAAACTGGTCAGCCCCAGCATTTT
-,many,TRBV5-1,TRBJ1-2,CASGEANYGYTF,TGCGCCAGCGGAGAAGCTAACTATGGCTACACCTTC
-,-,TRBV10-2,TRBJ2-2,CASSEIDTGELFF,TGCGCCAGCAGTGAAATTGACACCGGGGAGCTGTTTTTT
TRBD1,-,TRBV27,TRBJ2-7,CASSSTTGNSYEQYF,TGTGCCAGCAGTTCGACGACAGGGAATTCCTACGAGCAGTACTTC
-,many,TRBV2,TRBJ1-2,CASSDGGGPGYGYTF,TGTGCCAGCAGTGATGGAGGAGGCCCCGGCTATGGCTACACCTTC
TRBD2,-,TRBV5-4,TRBJ2-1,CASSFSGGAYNEQFF,TGTGCCAGCAGCTTTAGCGGGGGGGCCTACAATGAGCAGTTCTTC
-,many,TRBV7-9,TRBJ1-6,CASSPGGQRNSPLHF,TGTGCCAGCAGCCCCGGCGGGCAGAGGAATTCACCCCTCCACTTT
-,many,TRBV20-1,TRBJ2-3,CSAPPLTGNTDTQYF,TGCAGTGCTCCTCCCCTGACAGGCAACACAGATACGCAGTATTTT
-,many,TRBV6-5,TRBJ1-1,CASSYSRPRRTEAFF,TGTGCCAGCAGTTACTCGAGGCCCCGGAGGACTGAAGCTTTCTTT
TRBD1,-,TRBV9,TRBJ1-4,CASSVGGTANEKLFF,TGTGCCAGCAGCGTAGGAGGGACAGCTAATGAAAAACTGTTTTTT
-,many,TRBV5-1,TRBJ2-1,CASSLAPGVHEQFF,TGCGCCAGCAGCTTGGCCCCAGGGGTCCATGAGCAGTTCTTC
TRBD2,-,TRBV6-5,TRBJ2-5,CASSLSGGLQETQYF,TGTGCCAGCTCCCTTAGCGGGGGCCTCCAAGAGACCCAGTACTTC
-,few,TRBV12-3/TRBV12-4,TRBJ2-5,CASTRGQPGEGETQYF,TGTGCCAGCACCCGAGGGCAGCCTGGAGAGGGGGAGACCCAGTACTTC
-,many,TRBV6-6,TRBJ1-1,CASRQNPNTEAFF,TGTGCCAGCCGGCAGAACCCGAACACTGAAGCTTTCTTT
TRBD2,-,TRBV29-1,TRBJ2-1,CSVDTGLAGFSYNEQFF,TGCAGCGTTGACACGGGACTAGCGGGGTTCTCCTACAATGAGCAGTTCTTC
-,-,TRBV6-5,TRBJ2-4,CASSPTRTAVAKNIQYF,TGTGCCAGCAGTCCGACTCGGACAGCCGTAGCCAAAAACATTCAGTACTTC
-,few,TRBV7-2,TRBJ2-7,CASSLRGQRESEQYF,TGTGCCAGCAGCTTAAGGGGACAGCGGGAGTCAGAGCAGTACTTC
TRBD2,few,TRBV11-2,TRBJ2-3,CASSHVSGGTDTQYF,TGTGCCAGCAGCCACGTTAGCGGGGGCACAGATACGCAGTATTTT
TRBD1,few,TRBV3-1,TRBJ1-2,CASSQGTGGARGYTF,TGTGCCAGCAGCCAAGGTACAGGGGGCGCAAGGGGCTACACCTTC
TRBD1,-,TRBV15,TRBJ1-5,CATSREFGTGTNQPQHF,TGTGCCACCAGCAGAGAATTTGGGACAGGGACCAATCAGCCCCAGCATTTT
-,medium-sized,TRBV5-1,TRBJ2-1,CASSPPRAAYNEQFF,TGCGCCAGCAGCCCCCCCCGGGCGGCTTACAATGAGCAGTTCTTC
-,many,TRBV7-9,TRBJ1-4,CASSPARKLTNEKLFF,TGTGCCAGCAGCCCAGCCCGGAAGCTGACTAATGAAAAACTGTTTTTT
TRBD1,-,TRBV12-3/TRBV12-4,TRBJ1-2,CASRGQGFGYGYTF,TGTGCCAGCAGGGGACAGGGGTTCGGCTATGGCTACACCTTC
-,many,TRBV3-1,TRBJ1-4,CASSQLQGTHEKLFF,TGTGCCAGCAGCCAATTGCAGGGAACCCATGAAAAACTGTTTTTT